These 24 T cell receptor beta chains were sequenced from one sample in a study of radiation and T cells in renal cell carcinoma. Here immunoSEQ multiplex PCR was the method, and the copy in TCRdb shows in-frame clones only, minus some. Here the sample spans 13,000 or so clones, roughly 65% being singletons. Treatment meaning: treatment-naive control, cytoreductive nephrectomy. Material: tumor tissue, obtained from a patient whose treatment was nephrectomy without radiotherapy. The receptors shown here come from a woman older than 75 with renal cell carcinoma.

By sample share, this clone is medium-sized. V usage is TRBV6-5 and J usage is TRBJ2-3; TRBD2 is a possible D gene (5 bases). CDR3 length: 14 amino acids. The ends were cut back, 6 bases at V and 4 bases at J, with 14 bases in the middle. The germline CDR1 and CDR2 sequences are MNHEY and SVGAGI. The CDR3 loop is CASRRALGADTQYF. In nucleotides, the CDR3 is TGTGCCAGCAGGAGGGCATTGGGCGCAGATACGCAGTATTTT.

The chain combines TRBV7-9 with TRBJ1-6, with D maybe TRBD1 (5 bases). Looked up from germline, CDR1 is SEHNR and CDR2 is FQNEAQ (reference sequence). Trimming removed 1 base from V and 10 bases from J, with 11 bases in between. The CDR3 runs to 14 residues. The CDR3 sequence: CASSLDQGNSPLHF. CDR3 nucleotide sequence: TGTGCCAGCAGCTTAGACCAGGGAAACTCACCCCTCCACTTT.

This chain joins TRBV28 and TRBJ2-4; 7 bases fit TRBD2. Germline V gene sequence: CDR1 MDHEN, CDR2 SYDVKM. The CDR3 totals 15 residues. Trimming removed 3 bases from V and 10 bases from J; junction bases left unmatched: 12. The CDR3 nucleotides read TGTGCCAGCAGTTTTAGTGGGAGAGGGCGGGGGATTCAGTACTTC. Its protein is CASSFSGRGRGIQYF.

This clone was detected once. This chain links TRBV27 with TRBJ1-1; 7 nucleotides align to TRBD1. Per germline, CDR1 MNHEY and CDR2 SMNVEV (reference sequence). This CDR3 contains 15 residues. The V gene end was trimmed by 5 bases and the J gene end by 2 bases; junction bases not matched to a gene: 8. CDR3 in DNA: TGTGCCAGCAGTACCCCGACAGGGTTTAACACTGAAGCTTTCTTT. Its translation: CASSTPTGFNTEAFF.

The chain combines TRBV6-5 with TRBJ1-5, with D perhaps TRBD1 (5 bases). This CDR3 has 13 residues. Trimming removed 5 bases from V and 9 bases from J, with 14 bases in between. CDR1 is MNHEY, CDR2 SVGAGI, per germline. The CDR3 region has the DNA TGTGCCAGCAGTCCGGACACCCTTCGGCCCCAGCATTTT. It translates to CASSPDTLRPQHF.

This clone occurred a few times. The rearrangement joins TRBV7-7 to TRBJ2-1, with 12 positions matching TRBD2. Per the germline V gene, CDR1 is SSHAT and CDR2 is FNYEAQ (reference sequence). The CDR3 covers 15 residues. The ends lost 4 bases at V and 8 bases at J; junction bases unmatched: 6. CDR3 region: CASSYGLAGFDEQFF. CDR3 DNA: TGTGCCAGCAGCTATGGACTAGCGGGGTTTGATGAGCAGTTCTTC.

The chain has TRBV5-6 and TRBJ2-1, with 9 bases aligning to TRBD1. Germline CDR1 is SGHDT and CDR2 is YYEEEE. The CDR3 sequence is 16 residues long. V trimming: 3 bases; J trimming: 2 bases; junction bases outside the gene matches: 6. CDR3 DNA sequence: TGTGCCAGCAGCTCGATTGGACAGGGGACCTACAATGAGCAGTTCTTC. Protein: CASSSIGQGTYNEQFF.

CDR3: CASSSDRAQPQHF. The CDR3 region has the DNA TGTGCCAGCAGCTCCGACAGGGCTCAGCCCCAGCATTTT. This chain connects TRBV7-2 to TRBJ1-5; TRBD1 matches 7 bases. V lost 4 bases, J lost 6 bases, and 3 bases stayed unmatched. The CDR3 consists of 13 residues. Germline CDR1 SGHTA, CDR2 FQGNSA.

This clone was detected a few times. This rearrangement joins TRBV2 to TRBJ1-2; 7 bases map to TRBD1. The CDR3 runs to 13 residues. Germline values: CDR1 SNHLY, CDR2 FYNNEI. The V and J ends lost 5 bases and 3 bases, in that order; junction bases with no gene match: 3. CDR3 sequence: CASSPGTDYGYTF. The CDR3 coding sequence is TGTGCCAGCAGTCCCGGGACAGACTATGGCTACACCTTC. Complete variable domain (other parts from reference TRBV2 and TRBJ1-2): EPEVTQTPSHQVTQMGQEVILRCVPISNHLYFYWYRQILGQKVEFLVSFYNNEISEKSEIFDDQFSVERPDGSNFTLKIRSTKLEDSAMYFCASSPGTDYGYTFGSGTRLTVV.

CDR3 in DNA: TGTGCCAGCAGTGTCCCCACAGGGGTCACCTCCTACGAGCAGTACTTC. Translation gives CASSVPTGVTSYEQYF. The chain has TRBV27 and TRBJ2-7; 7 bases map to TRBD1. Germline assignment: CDR1 MNHEY and CDR2 SMNVEV (reference sequence). CDR3 length: 16 amino acids. V lost 5 bases and J lost 0; bases outside the gene matches: 10.

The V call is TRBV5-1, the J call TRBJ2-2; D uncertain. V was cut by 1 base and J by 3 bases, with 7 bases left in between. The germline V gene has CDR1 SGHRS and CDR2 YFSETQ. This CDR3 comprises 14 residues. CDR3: CASSLIVDTGELFF. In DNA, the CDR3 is TGCGCCAGCAGCTTGATCGTTGACACCGGGGAGCTGTTTTTT.

The CDR3 loop is CASSYGTGNYEQYF. The CDR3 DNA reads as TGTGCCAGCAGCTACGGGACAGGAAACTACGAGCAGTACTTC. The chain combines TRBV7-6 with TRBJ2-7; 8 bases are shared with TRBD1. Germline V CDR1 and CDR2: SGHVS, FNYEAQ. After removal of 4 bases from V and 3 bases from J, the junction contained 5 bases not matched to a gene. The CDR3 has 14 residues.

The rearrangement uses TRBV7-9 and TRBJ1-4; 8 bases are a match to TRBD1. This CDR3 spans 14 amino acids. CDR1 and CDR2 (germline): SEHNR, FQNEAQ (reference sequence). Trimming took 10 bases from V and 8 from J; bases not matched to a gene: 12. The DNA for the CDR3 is TGTGCCACGACAGGGGCTTCAACGGAGGAAAAACTGTTTTTT. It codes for CATTGASTEEKLFF.

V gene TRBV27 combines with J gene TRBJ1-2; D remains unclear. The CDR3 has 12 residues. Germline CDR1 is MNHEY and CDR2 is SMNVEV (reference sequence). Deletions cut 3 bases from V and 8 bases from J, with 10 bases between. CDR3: CASSFRTGGYTF. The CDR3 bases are TGTGCCAGCAGTTTCAGAACGGGCGGCTACACCTTC.

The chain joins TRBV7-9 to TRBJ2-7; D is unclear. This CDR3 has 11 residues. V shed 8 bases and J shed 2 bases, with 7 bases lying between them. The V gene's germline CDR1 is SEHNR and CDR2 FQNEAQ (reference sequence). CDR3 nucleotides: TGTGCCAGCGGTTGGACCTACGAGCAGTACTTC. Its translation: CASGWTYEQYF.

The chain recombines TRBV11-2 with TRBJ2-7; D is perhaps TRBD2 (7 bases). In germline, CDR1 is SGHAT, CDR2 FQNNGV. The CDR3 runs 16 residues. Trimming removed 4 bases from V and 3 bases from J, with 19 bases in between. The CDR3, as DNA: TGTGCCAGCAGCTCATTTGGGGGGGGCAATAGCTACGAGCAGTACTTC. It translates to CASSSFGGGNSYEQYF.

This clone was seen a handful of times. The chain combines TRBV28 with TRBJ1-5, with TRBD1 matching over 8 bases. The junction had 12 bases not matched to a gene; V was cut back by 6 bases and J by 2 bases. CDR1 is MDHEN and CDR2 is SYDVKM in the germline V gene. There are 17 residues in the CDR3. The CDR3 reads CASSTHRGNPRNQPQHF. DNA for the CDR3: TGTGCCAGCAGCACCCACAGGGGGAACCCCCGCAATCAGCCCCAGCATTTT.

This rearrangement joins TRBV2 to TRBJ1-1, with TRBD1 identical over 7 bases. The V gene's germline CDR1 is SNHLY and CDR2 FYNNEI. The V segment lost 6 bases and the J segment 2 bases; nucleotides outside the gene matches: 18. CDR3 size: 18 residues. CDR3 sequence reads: CASSVWRTGEIGNTEAFF. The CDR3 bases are TGTGCCAGCAGCGTCTGGAGGACAGGAGAGATTGGAAACACTGAAGCTTTCTTT.

This chain's CDR3 is CASTPTGGYGYTF. CDR3 in DNA: TGTGCCAGTACCCCGACAGGGGGCTATGGCTACACCTTC. The chain links TRBV19 to TRBJ1-2; TRBD1 matches 9 bases. In germline, CDR1 is LNHDA, CDR2 SQIVND (reference sequence). The CDR3 length is 13 residues. The V segment lost 7 bases and the J segment 4 bases; nucleotides outside the gene matches: 4.

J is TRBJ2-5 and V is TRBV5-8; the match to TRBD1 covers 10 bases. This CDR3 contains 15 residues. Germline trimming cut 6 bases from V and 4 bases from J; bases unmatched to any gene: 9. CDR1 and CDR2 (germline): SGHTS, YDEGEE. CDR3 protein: CASTSGTGVPETQYF. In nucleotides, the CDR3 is TGTGCCAGCACCTCCGGGACAGGGGTCCCAGAGACCCAGTACTTC.

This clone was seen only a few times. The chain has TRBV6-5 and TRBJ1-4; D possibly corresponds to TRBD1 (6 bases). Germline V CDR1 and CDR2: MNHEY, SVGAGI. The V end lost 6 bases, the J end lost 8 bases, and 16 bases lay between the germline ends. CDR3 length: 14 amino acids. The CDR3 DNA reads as TGTGCCAGCAGCCGTACAGGGATTCACGAAAAACTGTTTTTT. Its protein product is CASSRTGIHEKLFF.

Written as DNA, the CDR3 is TGTGCCAGCAGTTACACAGGGGGCACGGGTCAGCCCCAGCATTTT. Translated: CASSYTGGTGQPQHF. V gene TRBV7-9 combines with J gene TRBJ1-5, with 9 nucleotides matching TRBD1. The CDR3 sequence is 15 residues long. Trimming at V came to 6 bases and at J to 6 bases, leaving 9 bases not matched to a gene. From germline, CDR1 is SEHNR and CDR2 FQNEAQ (reference sequence). The variable domain in full, completed from reference TRBV7-9 and TRBJ1-5, reads DTGVSQNPRHKITKRGQNVTFRCDPISEHNRLYWYRQTLGQGPEFLTYFQNEAQLEKSRLLSDRFSAERPKGSFSTLEIQRTEQGDSAMYLCASSYTGGTGQPQHFGDGTRLSIL.

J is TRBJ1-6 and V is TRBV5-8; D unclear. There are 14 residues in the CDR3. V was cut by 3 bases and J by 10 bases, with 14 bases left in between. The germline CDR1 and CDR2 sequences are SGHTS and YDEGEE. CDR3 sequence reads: CASSSPRGGSPLHF. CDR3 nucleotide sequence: TGTGCCAGCAGCTCGCCCCGGGGAGGATCACCCCTCCACTTT.

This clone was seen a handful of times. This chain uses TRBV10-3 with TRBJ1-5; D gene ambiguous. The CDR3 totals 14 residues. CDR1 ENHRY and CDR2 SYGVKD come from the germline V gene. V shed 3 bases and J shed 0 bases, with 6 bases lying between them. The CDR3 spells CAISEGVSNQPQHF. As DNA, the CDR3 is TGTGCCATCAGTGAAGGAGTTAGCAATCAGCCCCAGCATTTT.